This TCR beta chain comes out of a study of OX40 agonist ivuxolimab in advanced cancers. Study information: Recorded diagnoses for dose-escalation patients were hepatocellular carcinoma, melanoma, renal cell or head and neck cancer. At around 83% male, the cohort had a mean age of approximately 64 years, ranging from roughly 20 to 85.

The data were produced by immunoSEQ multiplex PCR, yet TCRdb's version contains in-frame clones alone and is incomplete. The sample consists of 36,000 or so clones, around 80% of them appearing once. This CDR3 comprises 12 residues. V was cut by 8 bases and J by 7 bases, with 13 bases left in between. The germline gives CDR1 MDHEN, CDR2 SYDVKM. The sequences come from CD4+ or CD8+ T cells sorted from blood, collected in a trial of the OX40 agonist ivuxolimab. The V and J genes are TRBV28 and TRBJ2-3; TRBD1 or TRBD2 may be the D gene (6 bases each). The sequence came from an adult with an advanced solid tumor such as melanoma, head and neck, liver or kidney cancer. This CDR3 reads CASFRGGNTQYF. The CDR3 bases are TGTGCCAGCTTTCGAGGGGGGAATACGCAGTATTTT.